These 9 T cell receptor beta chains came from one sample sequenced in a study of Tregs in tolerant kidney transplant recipients. Assay: immunoSEQ multiplex PCR; the TCRdb copy retains only in-frame clones and omits some. The table shows about 120,000 clones, with about 90% occurring only once. Sequenced sample: CD4+ T cells from blood. The receptors originated from a human donor in good health.

J is TRBJ2-5 and V is TRBV7-3, with 7 bases matching TRBD1. The CDR3 is made up of 15 amino acids. The V and J ends lost 5 bases and 1 base, in that order; junction bases with no gene match: 7. Germline CDR1 and CDR2: SGHTA and FQGTGA. The CDR3 loop is CASSAAGTVQETQYF. Written as DNA, the CDR3 is TGTGCCAGCAGCGCGGCCGGGACAGTCCAAGAGACCCAGTACTTC.

The rearrangement links TRBV19 to TRBJ1-1; 7 bases are a match to TRBD1. The CDR3 is 16 amino acids. In germline, CDR1 is LNHDA, CDR2 SQIVND (reference sequence). The trim removed 2 bases at V and 3 bases at J, leaving 9 bases unmatched. The CDR3 nucleotides read TGTGCCAGTAGTATACTCCGAGGGAGGGGGCACACTGAAGCTTTCTTT. As protein: CASSILRGRGHTEAFF.

The rearrangement joins TRBV7-8 to TRBJ1-1; D is uncertain. The V end lost 1 base, the J end lost 11 bases, and 11 bases lay between the germline ends. CDR1 is SGHVS and CDR2 is FQNEAQ in the germline V gene. The CDR3 runs to 12 residues. The CDR3 loop reads CASSLGAIGAFF. As DNA, the CDR3 is TGTGCCAGCAGCTTAGGGGCTATAGGGGCTTTCTTT.

The V call is TRBV9, the J call TRBJ1-4; D is possibly TRBD1 (6 bases). From germline, CDR1 is SGDLS and CDR2 YYNGEE. Trimming stripped 6 bases from V and 8 bases from J, with 23 bases between. The CDR3 has 16 residues. The CDR3 reads CASTRQEAADIEKLFF. The DNA for the CDR3 is TGTGCCAGCACCCGACAGGAAGCGGCGGATATCGAAAAACTGTTTTTT. Together with reference TRBV9 and TRBJ1-4, the CDR3 gives the full variable domain: DSGVTQTPKHLITATGQRVTLRCSPRSGDLSVYWYQQSLDQGLQFLIQYYNGEERAKGNILERFSAQQFPDLHSELNLSSLELGDSALYFCASTRQEAADIEKLFFGSGTQLSVL.

Worth noting for this clone: A junction end diverges from the germline sequence, so it may reflect a read error. This sample includes further DNA sequences coding for the same CDR3. The chain recombines TRBV13 with TRBJ2-2, with 7 bases identical to TRBD2. This CDR3 has 14 residues. Germline V gene sequence: CDR1 PRHDT, CDR2 FYEKMQ (reference sequence). The CDR3 region has the DNA TGCGCCAGCAGCCGCGGGGGGAACACCGGGGAGCTGTTTTTT. Translation: CASSRGGNTGELFF.

This sequence joins TRBV19 and TRBJ1-5; D call uncertain. Per germline, CDR1 LNHDA and CDR2 SQIVND (reference sequence). V was shortened by 6 bases and J by 0 bases, with 12 bases between the two germline ends. The CDR3 is 15 residues long. In DNA form, the CDR3 reads TGTGCCAGTAGCCTCAGTGACTATAGCAATCAGCCCCAGCATTTT. Translation gives CASSLSDYSNQPQHF. Filled out from reference TRBV19 and TRBJ1-5, the complete variable domain reads DGGITQSPKYLFRKEGQNVTLSCEQNLNHDAMYWYRQDPGQGLRLIYYSQIVNDFQKGDIAEGYSVSREKKESFPLTVTSAQKNPTAFYLCASSLSDYSNQPQHFGDGTRLSIL.

CDR3 nucleotide sequence: TGTGCCAGCAGCCCCGGGGGGGGAGGCACTGAAGCTTTCTTT. Amino acids: CASSPGGGGTEAFF. V gene TRBV7-3 combines with J gene TRBJ1-1; D perhaps matches TRBD1 (5 bases). Trimming pared 5 bases from V and 4 bases from J, leaving 14 bases between. Looked up from germline, CDR1 is SGHTA and CDR2 is FQGTGA. The CDR3 has 14 residues.

The CDR3 nucleotides are TGTGCCAGTAGTCCGGCTAGACTAGCGGGACCCTACGAGCAGTACTTC. This translates into CASSPARLAGPYEQYF. This chain connects TRBV19 to TRBJ2-7; 11 bases are a match to TRBD2. Germline-derived CDR1 and CDR2 are LNHDA and SQIVND (reference sequence). This CDR3 has 16 amino acids. The J segment lost 2 bases and the V segment lost 5 bases, leaving 8 bases of the junction unmatched.

The V gene is TRBV29-1, the J gene TRBJ1-2; TRBD1 aligns across 10 bases. Unmatched junction bases numbered 4, after V lost 1 base and J lost 8 bases. The CDR3 is 13 amino acids. Germline values: CDR1 SQVTM, CDR2 ANQGSEA. The CDR3 DNA reads as TGCAGCGTTGAAGGAGGGACAGGGGTGGGCTACACCTTC. Residues: CSVEGGTGVGYTF.